The rows below give T cell receptor beta chains drawn from one sample of a study of cytomegalovirus exposure and HLA in healthy donors. TCRdb keeps only in-frame clones here, not all; method: immunoSEQ multiplex PCR. The sample lists about 98,000 clones, 81% seen once, with more than 1.4% in the top ten. Sequences were obtained from PBMCs. The receptors here all came from a man aged 35-49 years in good health and CMV-seronegative. Both conserved end residues are part of each CDR3. Each record gives: V gene, CDR3 protein.

V gene: TRBV28; CDR3 protein: CASSLDSPYEQYF
V gene: TRBV7-2; CDR3 protein: CASSLNYRQNQPQHF
V gene: TRBV21-1; CDR3 protein: CASKRGQPQHF
V gene: TRBV10-3; CDR3 protein: CAISDSGGSNQPQHF
V gene: TRBV5-5; CDR3 protein: CASSPGQGAYDTQYF
V gene: TRBV5-4; CDR3 protein: CASSLEPGWGTEAFF
V gene: TRBV29-1; CDR3 protein: CSVRQGPYNEQFF
V gene: TRBV7-3; CDR3 protein: CASSLIAGGSLSYNEQFF
V gene: TRBV14; CDR3 protein: CASSQDVSDYGYTF
V gene: TRBV7-9; CDR3 protein: CASSLPGQGADTQYF
V gene: TRBV6-1; CDR3 protein: CASSVWSSTDTQYF
V gene: TRBV15; CDR3 protein: CATSRDLAREGEKLFF
V gene: TRBV6-5; CDR3 protein: CASKKQDNEQFF
V gene: TRBV7-2; CDR3 protein: CASSRRGQTGELFF
V gene: TRBV25-1; CDR3 protein: CASSGGTGYLYF
V gene: TRBV7-6; CDR3 protein: CASSLAGGAYETQYF
V gene: TRBV29-1; CDR3 protein: CSVSGGTDTQYF
V gene: TRBV19; CDR3 protein: CASSINSGGGEQYF
V gene: TRBV11-2; CDR3 protein: CASSPRGAGVEQYF
V gene: TRBV4-3; CDR3 protein: CASSPRTAMDTDTQYF
V gene: TRBV30; CDR3 protein: CAWAPDRASSYNSPLHF
V gene: TRBV7-8; CDR3 protein: CASSLVGTPDYEQYF
V gene: TRBV2; CDR3 protein: CASSTGAQPQHF
V gene: TRBV10-3; CDR3 protein: CAITDRSSYEQYF
V gene: TRBV5-1; CDR3 protein: CASSLAGANYGYTF
V gene: TRBV5-4; CDR3 protein: CASSPRTSGQETQYF
V gene: TRBV12-5; CDR3 protein: CASGSGQVQETQYF
V gene: TRBV6-1; CDR3 protein: CASSPNQSFAFF
V gene: TRBV5-1; CDR3 protein: CASSLDPFLNTGELFF
V gene: TRBV7-6; CDR3 protein: CASSRQGPYNEQFF
V gene: TRBV9; CDR3 protein: CASSFRDRDNSPLHF
V gene: TRBV18; CDR3 protein: CASSPLQQGLYNEQFF
V gene: TRBV4-3; CDR3 protein: CASSQEARGRGNYGYTF
V gene: TRBV5-1; CDR3 protein: CASSLTGSSYNEQFF
V gene: TRBV29-1; CDR3 protein: CSVAGGNRGQETQYF
V gene: TRBV7-2; CDR3 protein: CASSFIRGASSYEQYF
V gene: TRBV6-5; CDR3 protein: CASSYDPSRSYEQYF
V gene: TRBV7-2; CDR3 protein: CASRPTGPETQYF
V gene: TRBV7-9; CDR3 protein: CASSLNRDSGNTIYF
V gene: TRBV11-2; CDR3 protein: CASSLMATMGSEAFF
V gene: TRBV19; CDR3 protein: CASSVQGSGNTIYF
V gene: TRBV5-4; CDR3 protein: CASSRRDNEQFF
V gene: TRBV28; CDR3 protein: CASSLYSGDYGYTF
V gene: TRBV2; CDR3 protein: CASREQGGYEQYF
V gene: TRBV27; CDR3 protein: CASSSTGQGSEAFF
V gene: TRBV11-2; CDR3 protein: CASSYDRVGTYEQYF
V gene: TRBV19; CDR3 protein: CATGQGATKYF
V gene: TRBV9; CDR3 protein: CASSVASSSYEQYF
V gene: TRBV4-1; CDR3 protein: CASSQEGVAGGPDTQYF
V gene: TRBV7-9; CDR3 protein: CASSEGQGAFSQPQHF
V gene: TRBV7-3; CDR3 protein: CASSLDSGGVDGYTF
V gene: TRBV14; CDR3 protein: CASSQDWPEDYNYGYTF
V gene: TRBV18; CDR3 protein: CASSPAGTGFNEQFF
V gene: TRBV19; CDR3 protein: CASSGGGYNEQFF